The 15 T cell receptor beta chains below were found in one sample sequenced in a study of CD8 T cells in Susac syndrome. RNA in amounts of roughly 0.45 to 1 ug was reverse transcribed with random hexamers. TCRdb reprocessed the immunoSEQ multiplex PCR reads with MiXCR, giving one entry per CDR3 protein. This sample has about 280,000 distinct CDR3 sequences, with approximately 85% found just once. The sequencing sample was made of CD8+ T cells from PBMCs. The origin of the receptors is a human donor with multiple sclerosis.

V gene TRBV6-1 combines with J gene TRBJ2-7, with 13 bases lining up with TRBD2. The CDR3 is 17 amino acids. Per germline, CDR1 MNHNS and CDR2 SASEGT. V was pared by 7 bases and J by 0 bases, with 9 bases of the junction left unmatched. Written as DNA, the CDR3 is TGTGCCAGCACCCCAGGGACTAGCGGGACCAGCTCCTACGAGCAGTACTTC. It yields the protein CASTPGTSGTSSYEQYF.

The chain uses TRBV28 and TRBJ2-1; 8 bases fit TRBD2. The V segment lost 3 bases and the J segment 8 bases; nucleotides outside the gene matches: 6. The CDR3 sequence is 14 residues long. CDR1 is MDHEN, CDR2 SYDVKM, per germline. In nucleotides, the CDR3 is TGTGCCAGCAGTTTCAGCGGGAGTAGCGATGAGCAGTTCTTC. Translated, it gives CASSFSGSSDEQFF.

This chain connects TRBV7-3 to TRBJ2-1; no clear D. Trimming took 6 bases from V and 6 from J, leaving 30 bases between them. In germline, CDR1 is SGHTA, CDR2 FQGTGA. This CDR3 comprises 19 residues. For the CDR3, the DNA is TGTGCCAGCAGTCCCCGGCTTGGTCGGGCCACGAGTCCCCTCAATGAGCAGTTCTTC. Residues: CASSPRLGRATSPLNEQFF.

The CDR3 is CAIRISPTGEGKSNEQYF. In DNA, the CDR3 is TGTGCCATCAGGATAAGTCCGACCGGAGAGGGAAAGTCCAACGAGCAGTACTTC. The chain is built from TRBV10-3 and TRBJ2-7; the D gene is possibly TRBD2 (5 bases). Germline-derived CDR1 and CDR2 are ENHRY and SYGVKD. The V end was cut by 6 bases, the J end by 5 bases, with 29 bases between. This CDR3 comprises 18 residues.

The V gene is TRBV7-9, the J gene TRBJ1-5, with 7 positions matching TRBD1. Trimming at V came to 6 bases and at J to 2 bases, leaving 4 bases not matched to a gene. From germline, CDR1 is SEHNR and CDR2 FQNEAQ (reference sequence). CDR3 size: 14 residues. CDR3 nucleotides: TGTGCCAGCAGTAGGGGGACAGGCAATCAGCCCCAGCATTTT. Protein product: CASSRGTGNQPQHF.

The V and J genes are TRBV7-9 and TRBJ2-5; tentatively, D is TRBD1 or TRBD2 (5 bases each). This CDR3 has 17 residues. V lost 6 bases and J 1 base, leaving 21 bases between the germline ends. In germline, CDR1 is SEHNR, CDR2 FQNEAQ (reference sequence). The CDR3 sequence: CASRGPGGPNPQETQYF. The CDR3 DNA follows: TGTGCCAGCAGGGGACCCGGAGGACCTAACCCCCAAGAGACCCAGTACTTC.

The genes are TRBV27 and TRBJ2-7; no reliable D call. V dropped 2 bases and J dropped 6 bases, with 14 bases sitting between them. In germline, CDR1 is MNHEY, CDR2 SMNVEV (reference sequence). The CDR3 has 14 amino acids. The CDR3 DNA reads TGTGCCAGCAGTTTACGGTCCACCCCCTCCGAGCAGTACTTC. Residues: CASSLRSTPSEQYF.

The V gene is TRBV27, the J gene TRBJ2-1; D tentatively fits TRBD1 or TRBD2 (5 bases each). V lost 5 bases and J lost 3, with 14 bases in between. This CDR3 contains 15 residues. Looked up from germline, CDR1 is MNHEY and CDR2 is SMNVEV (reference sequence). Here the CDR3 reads CASSPGALGYNEQFF. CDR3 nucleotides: TGTGCCAGCAGTCCCGGGGCGCTGGGCTACAATGAGCAGTTCTTC.

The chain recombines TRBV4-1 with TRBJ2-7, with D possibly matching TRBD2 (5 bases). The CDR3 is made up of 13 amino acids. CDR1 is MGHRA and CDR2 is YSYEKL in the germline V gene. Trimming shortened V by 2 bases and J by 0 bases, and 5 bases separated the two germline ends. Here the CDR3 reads CASSQRDSYEQYF. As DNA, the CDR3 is TGCGCCAGCAGCCAACGGGACTCCTACGAGCAGTACTTC.

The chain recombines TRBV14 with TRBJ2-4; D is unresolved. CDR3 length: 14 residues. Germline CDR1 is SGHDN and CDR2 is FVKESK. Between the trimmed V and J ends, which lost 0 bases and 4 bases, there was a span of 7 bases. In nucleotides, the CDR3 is TGTGCCAGCAGCCAAGATCATCGGAAAAACATTCAGTACTTC. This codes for CASSQDHRKNIQYF.

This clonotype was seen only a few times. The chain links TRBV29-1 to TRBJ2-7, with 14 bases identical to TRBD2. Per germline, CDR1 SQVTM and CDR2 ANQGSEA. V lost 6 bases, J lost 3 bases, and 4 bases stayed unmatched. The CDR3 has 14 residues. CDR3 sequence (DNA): TGCAGCGTGGTTGGGACTAGCGGGAGCTACGAGCAGTACTTC. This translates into CSVVGTSGSYEQYF.

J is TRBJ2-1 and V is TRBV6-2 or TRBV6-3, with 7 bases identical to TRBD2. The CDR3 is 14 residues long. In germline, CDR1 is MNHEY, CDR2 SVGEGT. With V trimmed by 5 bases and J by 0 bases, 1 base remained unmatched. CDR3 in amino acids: CASSRTSSYNEQFF. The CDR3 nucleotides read TGTGCCAGCAGTAGGACTAGCTCCTACAATGAGCAGTTCTTC.

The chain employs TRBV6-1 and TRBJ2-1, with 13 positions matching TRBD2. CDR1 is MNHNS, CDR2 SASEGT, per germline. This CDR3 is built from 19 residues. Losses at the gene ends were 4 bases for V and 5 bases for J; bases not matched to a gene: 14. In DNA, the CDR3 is TGTGCCAGCAGTGGGCCGGGACTAGCGGGACTAGGGATCCACAATGAGCAGTTCTTC. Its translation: CASSGPGLAGLGIHNEQFF.

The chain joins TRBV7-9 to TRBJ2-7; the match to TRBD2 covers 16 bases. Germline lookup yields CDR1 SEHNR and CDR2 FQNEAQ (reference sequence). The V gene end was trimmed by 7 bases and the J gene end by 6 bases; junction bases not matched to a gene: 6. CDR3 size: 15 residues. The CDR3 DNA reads TGTGCCAGCACGGGGACTAGCGGGAGGGAGGGCGAGCAGTACTTC. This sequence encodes CASTGTSGREGEQYF.

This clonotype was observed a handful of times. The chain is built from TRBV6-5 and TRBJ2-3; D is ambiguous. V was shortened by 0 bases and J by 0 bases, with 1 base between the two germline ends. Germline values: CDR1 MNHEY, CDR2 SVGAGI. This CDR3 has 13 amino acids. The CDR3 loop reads CASSYSSTDTQYF. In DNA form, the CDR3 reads TGTGCCAGCAGTTACTCGAGCACAGATACGCAGTATTTT.